This TCR beta chain was observed in a study of cytomegalovirus exposure and HLA in healthy donors. Background on the study: Membership in the Caucasian-associated ancestry cluster was found for about four fifths of approximately 380 genotyped donors.

Vbeta (60) and Jbeta (13) primers were used in the PCR. Clones were sequenced by immunoSEQ multiplex PCR, and TCRdb holds only the in-frame ones, with some missing. The data hold 150,000 to 200,000 clones, with approximately 80% observed a single time. Remarks on this clone: Its target is not known.

Whole-study results and caveats: Earlier findings revealed that most TCR beta V segments proved productive either about 87% or about 30% of the time. Among immune exposure information, only CMV serostatus was available. Equally common other TCR beta chains were less clonally expanded than HLA-associated ones, a later analysis found.

The germline V and J ends were trimmed by 0 bases and 0 bases, with 2 bases remaining between them. There are 14 residues in the CDR3. The germline V gene has CDR1 SGHTA and CDR2 FQGTGA. The clonotype comes from a woman aged 40 to 49 in good health and CMV-seronegative. The V call is TRBV7-3, the J call TRBJ2-2; D is unclear. The sequencing input was PBMCs. The CDR3 DNA follows: TGTGCCAGCAGCTTAACTACGAACACCGGGGAGCTGTTTTTT. It specifies CASSLTTNTGELFF.